The rows below give T cell receptor beta chains drawn from one sample of a study of T cell responses to AZD1222 COVID-19 vaccine. Here immunoSEQ multiplex PCR was the method, and the copy in TCRdb shows in-frame clones only, minus some. This table has under 150,000 clones, approximately 91% appearing once. The sample was peripheral blood, taken on day 0 of AZD1222 vaccination. These receptors originate from an adult in good health. The CDR3 runs from the conserved cysteine through the conserved F or W. A D gene is named only where the DNA matches it firmly. The listing skips clone size in some rows; elsewhere it reads once, few, many or a size class.

v_call	j_call	d_call	clone_size	cdr3_length	cdr3_nt	cdr3_aa
TRBV29-1	TRBJ2-5	-	-	13	TGCAGCGTTGTACCCAGCGAGGGGGAGACCCAGTACTTC	CSVVPSEGETQYF
TRBV29-1	TRBJ2-1	TRBD1	-	14	TGCAGCGTCGCGACAGGGGGGTTCTACAATGAGCAGTTCTTC	CSVATGGFYNEQFF
TRBV29-1	TRBJ1-2	-	-	13	TGCAGCGTTGAAGAAAATCCAGGAACAGGCTACACCTTC	CSVEENPGTGYTF
TRBV7-9	TRBJ1-1	-	-	13	TGTGCCAGCAGCCCCCAGGGCAACACTGAAGCTTTCTTT	CASSPQGNTEAFF
TRBV3-1/TRBV3-2	TRBJ1-2	-	once	16	TGTGCCAGCAGCTCAGCCGGACAATCCGCTAACTATGGCTACACCTTC	CASSSAGQSANYGYTF
TRBV10-3	TRBJ2-3	-	-	13	TGTGCCGGAGGGAAGGGAGAGACAGATACGCAGTATTTT	CAGGKGETDTQYF
TRBV27	TRBJ1-2	-	once	13	TGTGCCAGCAGTTGGGGAGGGGACTATGGCTACACCTTC	CASSWGGDYGYTF
TRBV7-9	TRBJ1-2	TRBD1	-	14	TGTGCCAGCAGCTTAGGTCCAGGGGGCTATGGCTACACCTTC	CASSLGPGGYGYTF
TRBV7-6	TRBJ2-3	-	-	12	TGTGCCAGCAGCGTGGGGGGCGGAACGCAGTATTTT	CASSVGGGTQYF
TRBV28	TRBJ1-1	-	-	13	TGTGCCAGCAGTTTAGGGGGCTCCACTGAAGCTTTCTTT	CASSLGGSTEAFF
TRBV10-3	TRBJ1-1	TRBD1	once	16	TGTGCCATCAGTGAGGCCCAGGGACAGGGGAACACTGAAGCTTTCTTT	CAISEAQGQGNTEAFF
TRBV19	TRBJ2-7	-	-	13	TGTGCCAGTAGTGACCAGAACAGGCTCGAGCAGTACTTC	CASSDQNRLEQYF
TRBV7-6	TRBJ2-1	-	once	14	TGTGCCAGCAGCCCCTCTAATGGACTGGGGGAGCAGTTCTTC	CASSPSNGLGEQFF
TRBV27	TRBJ2-7	TRBD2	-	18	TGTGCCAGCAGTTTGGGGCCTAGCGGGCGGGGCCCTAGGGACGAGCAGTACTTC	CASSLGPSGRGPRDEQYF
TRBV30	TRBJ2-5	TRBD2	-	17	TGTGCCTGGAGTGGGGGGGAGTCGGGACTAGCGGGAGAGACCCAGTACTTC	CAWSGGESGLAGETQYF
TRBV10-2	TRBJ2-1	-	-	13	TGCGCCAGCAGTGCGAGCTCCTACAATGAGCAGTTCTTC	CASSASSYNEQFF
TRBV7-3	TRBJ2-2	-	-	15	TGTGCCAGCAGCTCCGCCCCGGCCGGGGCCGGGGAGCTGTTTTTT	CASSSAPAGAGELFF
TRBV7-9	TRBJ2-1	-	-	13	TGTGCCAGCAGTCCGGGGACATACAATGAGCAGTTCTTC	CASSPGTYNEQFF
TRBV5-1	TRBJ2-7	-	-	14	TGCGCCAGCAGCTGGGGGGCAGGGGGCTACGAGCAGTACTTC	CASSWGAGGYEQYF
TRBV5-1	TRBJ2-7	-	-	13	TGCGCCAGCAGCTCCGGGGTCTCCTACGAGCAGTACTTC	CASSSGVSYEQYF
TRBV25-1	TRBJ2-2	-	-	14	TGTGCCAGCAGTGTCAGGTGGGGACCCGGGGAGCTGTTTTTT	CASSVRWGPGELFF
TRBV7-3	TRBJ2-7	-	-	16	TGTGCCAGCAGCCCCACCGCCGGGACTCCCCTCAGGGAGCAGTACTTC	CASSPTAGTPLREQYF
TRBV27	TRBJ2-7	-	-	16	TGTGCCAGCAGTTCTCCTCAGGGGACGGGTTCCTACGAGCAGTACTTC	CASSSPQGTGSYEQYF
TRBV19	TRBJ1-1	TRBD1	-	16	TGTGCCAGTAGTCTCAGAACAGGGGGAGAGAACACTGAAGCTTTCTTT	CASSLRTGGENTEAFF
TRBV19	TRBJ2-6	-	once	15	TGTGCCAGTAGACCACAGGGTGCTGGGGCCAACGTCCTGACTTTC	CASRPQGAGANVLTF
TRBV4-1	TRBJ1-4	-	-	13	TGCGCCAGCAGCCGGGGGGGCCGCGAAAAACTGTTTTTT	CASSRGGREKLFF
TRBV5-1	TRBJ1-1	TRBD1	-	14	TGCGCCAGCTGGCAGGGGGGAAAGGGCACTGAAGCTTTCTTT	CASWQGGKGTEAFF
TRBV24-1	TRBJ1-1	TRBD1	once	14	TGTGCCACCAGAGACAGGGATCCGAACACTGAAGCTTTCTTT	CATRDRDPNTEAFF
TRBV2	TRBJ1-2	-	-	14	TGTGCCAGCAGGGAATGGGACGGAAACTATGGCTACACCTTC	CASREWDGNYGYTF
TRBV7-4	TRBJ1-5	-	-	18	TGTGCCAGCAGCTTAGCGCGGGCAGGGGTTTTCCGGGATCAGCCCCAGCATTTT	CASSLARAGVFRDQPQHF
TRBV5-6	TRBJ1-5	TRBD1	-	16	TGTGCCAGCAGCTTGGGCCGGGGGACAGGGTCTCTGCCCCAGCATTTT	CASSLGRGTGSLPQHF
TRBV5-1	TRBJ2-6	-	-	17	TGCGCCAGCACCTCCGGGACACTTCCCTCTGGGGCCAACGTCCTGACTTTC	CASTSGTLPSGANVLTF
TRBV6-6	TRBJ1-5	-	-	14	TGTGCCAGCAGTCCTGGGGGGGCGGGGCAGCCCCAGCATTTT	CASSPGGAGQPQHF
TRBV9	TRBJ2-7	TRBD1	few	15	TGTGCCAGCAGCGCCCGACAGGGAAGCCACTACGAGCAGTACTTC	CASSARQGSHYEQYF
TRBV15	TRBJ2-7	-	-	15	TGTGCCACCAGCAGAGATATGGCGCAGACCTACGAGCAGTACTTC	CATSRDMAQTYEQYF
TRBV27	TRBJ1-2	-	-	14	TGTGCCAGGGGGACGGGACGTCTAGACTATGGCTACACCTTC	CARGTGRLDYGYTF
TRBV20-1	TRBJ2-1	-	-	13	TGCAGTGCTAGTGGGGACACTTACAATGAGCAGTTCTTC	CSASGDTYNEQFF
TRBV30	TRBJ1-1	-	-	12	TGTGCCTGGAGTAAAGTGAACACTGAAGCTTTCTTT	CAWSKVNTEAFF
TRBV7-9	TRBJ2-7	-	-	13	TGTGCCAGCAGCTGGATGAACTCCTACGAGCAGTACTTC	CASSWMNSYEQYF
TRBV6-5	TRBJ1-5	-	once	14	TGTGCCAGCAGGAGGGAAGAGCTCAATCAGCCCCAGCATTTT	CASRREELNQPQHF
TRBV29-1	TRBJ2-2	-	-	13	TGCAGCGTCCGGGTCTCGAACACCGGGGAGCTGTTTTTT	CSVRVSNTGELFF
TRBV3-1/TRBV3-2	TRBJ1-6	-	-	13	TGTGCCAGCAGCCAAGAGGTGGGTTCACCCCTCCACTTT	CASSQEVGSPLHF
TRBV29-1	TRBJ1-1	-	-	13	TGCAGCGTTGGCGGGGGGGATGGGATAGCAGCTTTCTTT	CSVGGGDGIAAFF
TRBV4-1	TRBJ2-7	-	-	15	TGCGCCAGCAGCCCCCGTGACCGGGAGATCTACGAGCAGTACTTC	CASSPRDREIYEQYF
TRBV7-8	TRBJ2-1	-	-	17	TGTGCCAGCACCCGATCTAGCCTTCAGACAGGAAGCAATGAGCAGTTCTTC	CASTRSSLQTGSNEQFF
TRBV3-1/TRBV3-2	TRBJ2-5	TRBD2	-	16	TGTGCCAGCAGCCTCCGACTAGCGGGAGGGAGTCAGACCCAGTACTTC	CASSLRLAGGSQTQYF
TRBV5-1	TRBJ1-2	-	few	15	TGCGCCAGCAGCTTGGAAGGGGTTCCCGGGTACGGCTACACCTTC	CASSLEGVPGYGYTF
TRBV28	TRBJ2-7	-	-	12	TGTGCCAGCAGTTTGACGGGGTACGAGCAGTACTTC	CASSLTGYEQYF
TRBV4-2	TRBJ2-5	TRBD2	-	16	TGTGCCAGCAGCCAAGCTATTCCGGGGGGAGGAGAGACCCAGTACTTC	CASSQAIPGGGETQYF
TRBV4-1	TRBJ2-1	-	-	15	TGCGCCAGCAGCTTCAAAGGGGGGGGGTACAATGAGCAGTTCTTC	CASSFKGGGYNEQFF
TRBV5-1	TRBJ1-2	TRBD1	once	16	TGCGCCAGCAGCTCGGGCCTAACAGGGGCGCGGTATGGCTACACCTTC	CASSSGLTGARYGYTF
TRBV6-1	TRBJ2-1	TRBD1	-	16	TGTGCCAGCAGTGACCAGACCGGGACAGTATACAATGAGCAGTTCTTC	CASSDQTGTVYNEQFF
TRBV6-5	TRBJ2-7	-	-	14	TGTGCCAGCAGCCTAGAGGGTCGTTTCTACGAGCAGTACTTC	CASSLEGRFYEQYF
TRBV3-1/TRBV3-2	TRBJ1-5	-	-	14	TGTGCCAGCAGCCAAGGCCGTGGCAATCAGCCCCAGCATTTT	CASSQGRGNQPQHF
TRBV10-3	TRBJ2-1	TRBD2	-	15	TGTGCCAGTGCTCCAGCGGGAGGGCCCTTGAATGAGCAGTTCTTC	CASAPAGGPLNEQFF